This T cell receptor (beta chain) was recovered during a study of neurological immune-mediated disorders. Findings of the study overall: Levels of TCR clonal expansion peaked in HTLV-1-associated myelopathy and reached their lowest in multiple sclerosis, under those of healthy controls.

This clonotype was seen at least ten times. Its antigen is as yet unknown. The cDNA came from 5'RACE with 10-nucleotide random UMIs. From 15-18 subjects, every sequencing run obtained over 160 million TCR-beta sequences. From the 5' RACE reads, TCRdb called clonotypes with MiXCR, one entry per CDR3 protein. Of approximately 50,000 distinct CDR3 sequences listed, about 9.4% were seen once; the top ten hold approximately 5%. CDR3 size: 17 residues. The germline gives CDR1 SGHTA, CDR2 FQGNSA. The V end lost 3 bases, the J end lost 4 bases, and 21 bases lay between the germline ends. A total of 2 million PBMCs stored at -80 degrees C provided the unsorted libraries.

Sequencing used PBMCs. The rearrangement links TRBV7-2 to TRBJ1-1, with a tentative D call TRBD1 (5 bases). This clonotype was sampled from a man aged 70 or older with HTLV-1-associated myelopathy (HAM/TSP). CDR3 amino acids: CASSFIALGGRVTEAFF. The CDR3 DNA follows: TGTGCCAGCAGCTTCATCGCTCTCGGGGGTCGGGTCACTGAAGCTTTCTTT.